This entry lists 25 T cell receptor beta chains sequenced from one sample in a study of blood T cells in healthy people across ages. A second 7 to 11 cycle PCR used barcoded and J-beta primers. TCRdb reanalysed the 5' RACE reads using MiXCR and keeps one entry per CDR3 protein. The top ten hold around an eighth of the sample, which has some 900,000 distinct CDR3 sequences, roughly 43% seen once. Material: blood. These receptors all stem from a man aged 25 to 40 in good health.

Comment on this clonotype: This may be a read error, as it is one base from a much larger clone. V is TRBV7-2 and J is TRBJ1-2; D is unclear. CDR1 and CDR2 from the germline V gene are SGHTA and FQGNSA. This CDR3 is built from 14 residues. V was clipped by 5 bases and J by 8 bases, with 18 bases between them. The CDR3 DNA is TGTGCCAGCAGCGTAGAGGCCACATCCCGGGGCTACACCTTC. Protein: CASSVEATSRGYTF.

The chain employs TRBV3-1 and TRBJ2-5, with 10 bases matching TRBD2. After removal of 2 bases from V and 3 bases from J, the junction contained 0 bases not matched to a gene. This CDR3 contains 14 residues. Germline CDR1 is LGHDT and CDR2 is YNNKEL (reference sequence). CDR3 in amino acids: CASSQLAGEETQYF. The CDR3 DNA reads TGTGCCAGCAGCCAACTAGCGGGAGAAGAGACCCAGTACTTC.

The rearrangement links TRBV6-5 to TRBJ1-6; TRBD1 might be the D (6 bases). This CDR3 region has 17 residues. V lost 0 bases to trimming and J lost 5 bases, with 14 bases between them. Per the germline V gene, CDR1 is MNHEY and CDR2 is SVGAGI. CDR3 DNA sequence: TGTGCCAGCAGTTACTCGGCCAGGGGAGGTGATAATTCACCCCTCCACTTT. Translating it yields CASSYSARGGDNSPLHF.

This clonotype was recorded a few times. This sequence joins TRBV3-1 and TRBJ2-5; D uncertain. Between the trimmed V and J ends, which lost 4 bases and 5 bases, there was a span of 8 bases. Germline V gives CDR1 LGHDT, CDR2 YNNKEL (reference sequence). The CDR3 totals 12 residues. Here the CDR3 reads CASSRKPETQYF. The CDR3 DNA sequence: TGTGCCAGCAGCCGAAAGCCGGAGACCCAGTACTTC.

This clonotype showed up many times. This chain connects TRBV10-3 to TRBJ2-7, with 8 bases matching TRBD1. The CDR3 has 14 residues. After removal of 6 bases from V and 2 bases from J, the junction contained 6 bases not matched to a gene. Germline V CDR1 and CDR2: ENHRY, SYGVKD. CDR3: CAIRGTGTPYEQYF. In DNA, the CDR3 is TGTGCCATCAGGGGGACAGGAACCCCCTACGAGCAGTACTTC.

J is TRBJ2-5 and V is TRBV4-2; possible D gene TRBD1, 6 bases. CDR1 is LGHNA, CDR2 YNFKEQ, per germline. V dropped 0 bases and J dropped 2 bases, with 13 bases sitting between them. The CDR3 totals 16 residues. The CDR3 spells CASSQDTGLGQETQYF. The CDR3 bases are TGTGCCAGCAGCCAAGATACAGGGTTGGGGCAAGAGACCCAGTACTTC.

The genes are TRBV13 and TRBJ2-5; D perhaps matches TRBD1 (5 bases). The V end was cut by 1 base, the J end by 11 bases, with 17 bases between. This CDR3 contains 14 residues. The germline CDR1 and CDR2 sequences are PRHDT and FYEKMQ (reference sequence). The CDR3, as DNA: TGTGCCAGCAGCTTAGATGCAGGGAAGAAGGAGCAGTACTTC. Amino acid sequence: CASSLDAGKKEQYF.

V is TRBV4-1 and J is TRBJ2-5, with D perhaps TRBD2 (5 bases). Germline V gene sequence: CDR1 MGHRA, CDR2 YSYEKL. The CDR3 totals 16 residues. Trimming pared 1 base from V and 4 bases from J, leaving 16 bases between. Here the CDR3 reads CASSQVIPLGRETQYF. CDR3 DNA sequence: TGCGCCAGCAGCCAAGTCATCCCTTTGGGGAGAGAGACCCAGTACTTC.

The chain is built from TRBV18 and TRBJ2-5, with D possibly TRBD1 on 6 matching bases. V was pared by 8 bases and J by 3 bases, with 13 bases between. The CDR3 loop spans 13 amino acids. Germline V gene sequence: CDR1 KGHSH, CDR2 LQKENI. CDR3 coding DNA: TGTGCCAGCAGCCCCTGGACAGAAGAGACCCAGTACTTC. Its protein product is CASSPWTEETQYF.

This clonotype has more than one count but fewer than ten. The chain employs TRBV6-6 and TRBJ2-6, with D uncertain. V shed 5 bases and J shed 0 bases, with 8 bases lying between them. CDR1 and CDR2 from the germline V gene are MNHNY and SVGAGI (reference sequence). The length of the CDR3 is 15 residues. The CDR3: CASSTQDSGANVLTF. The CDR3 bases are TGTGCCAGCAGTACGCAGGACTCTGGGGCCAACGTCCTGACTTTC.

This chain connects TRBV24-1 to TRBJ2-1; TRBD1 might be the D (7 bases). With the DNA end fitting TRBJ2-7 better, the J assignment may be wrong. This CDR3 has 18 residues. Looked up from germline, CDR1 is KGHDR and CDR2 is SFDVKD. CDR3: CATSENRGGRSSYNEQYF. The CDR3 DNA follows: TGTGCCACCAGTGAGAACAGGGGAGGACGATCATCCTACAATGAGCAGTACTTC.

V and J are TRBV18 and TRBJ2-3; D unresolved. Trimming pared 3 bases from V and 0 bases from J, leaving 10 bases between. The germline V gene has CDR1 KGHSH and CDR2 LQKENI. The CDR3 runs 15 residues. CDR3 amino acids: CASSPWQTSTDTQYF. CDR3 nucleotides: TGTGCCAGCTCACCGTGGCAGACCAGCACAGATACGCAGTATTTT.

The rearrangement joins TRBV6-2 or TRBV6-3 to TRBJ2-2, with a tentative D call TRBD2 (5 bases). The ends were cut back, 0 bases at V and 5 bases at J, with 13 bases in the middle. The CDR3 has 16 residues. Per the germline V gene, CDR1 is MNHEY and CDR2 is SVGEGT. For the CDR3, the DNA is TGTGCCAGCAGTTACTCGAGCCCCTCGGGAACCGGGGAGCTGTTTTTT. Amino acids: CASSYSSPSGTGELFF.

The chain combines TRBV11-1 with TRBJ2-2, with 8 nucleotides matching TRBD2. CDR1 SGHAT and CDR2 FQDESV come from the germline V gene (reference sequence). J lost 5 bases, V lost 3 bases, and 5 bases had no gene match. The CDR3 has 15 amino acids. The DNA for the CDR3 is TGTGCCAGCAGCTTCGGACTAGCCGGAACCGGGGAGCTGTTTTTT. Translation: CASSFGLAGTGELFF.

The V gene is TRBV28, the J gene TRBJ1-5; possible D gene TRBD1, 6 bases. The germline V gene encodes CDR1 MDHEN and CDR2 SYDVKM. V was trimmed by 5 bases and J by 4 bases, leaving 12 bases between them. This CDR3 contains 14 residues. CDR3 loop: CASSPRQENQPQHF. In DNA form, the CDR3 reads TGTGCCAGCAGTCCCCGACAGGAGAATCAGCCCCAGCATTTT.

This clonotype was counted between two and nine times. This chain connects TRBV3-1 to TRBJ1-4; the D gene is possibly TRBD1 (5 bases). Trimming pared 4 bases from V and 1 base from J, leaving 10 bases between. CDR3 length equals 15 residues. The germline V gene has CDR1 LGHDT and CDR2 YNNKEL (reference sequence). The CDR3 spells CASSRQGRTNEKLFF. The CDR3 DNA reads as TGTGCCAGCAGCCGCCAGGGTAGAACTAATGAAAAACTGTTTTTT. The full variable domain, its missing parts supplied by reference TRBV3-1 and TRBJ1-4, is DTAVSQTPKYLVTQMGNDKSIKCEQNLGHDTMYWYKQDSKKFLKIMFSYNNKELIINETVPNRFSPKSPDKAHLNLHINSLELGDSAVYFCASSRQGRTNEKLFFGSGTQLSVL.

The chain employs TRBV10-3 and TRBJ2-1; a weak D match, TRBD2 (7 bases). The germline V gene encodes CDR1 ENHRY and CDR2 SYGVKD. This CDR3 region has 17 residues. Trimming removed 3 bases from V and 0 bases from J, with 15 bases in between. CDR3 in DNA: TGTGCCATCAGTGATTCGGGGGGCCTGAGCTCCTACAATGAGCAGTTCTTC. The encoded protein is CAISDSGGLSSYNEQFF.

The V call is TRBV20-1, the J call TRBJ2-7, with TRBD1 matching over 9 bases. V was pared by 0 bases and J by 5 bases, with 5 bases of the junction left unmatched. The CDR3 is 14 amino acids. Per the germline V gene, CDR1 is DFQATT and CDR2 is SNEGSKA (reference sequence). Here the CDR3 DNA reads TGCAGTGCTAGAGATGGGACAGGGCTGAACGAGCAGTACTTC. It specifies CSARDGTGLNEQYF.

The chain recombines TRBV6-2 or TRBV6-3 with TRBJ2-7; D is perhaps TRBD1 or TRBD2 (5 bases each). Germline-derived CDR1 and CDR2 are MNHEY and SVGEGT. CDR3 length: 13 amino acids. Trimming removed 2 bases from V and 3 bases from J, with 8 bases in between. In nucleotides, the CDR3 is TGTGCCAGCAGTTACGGGGACGGCTACGAGCAGTACTTC. Protein product: CASSYGDGYEQYF.

The rearrangement joins TRBV6-2 or TRBV6-3 to TRBJ1-2, with 7 nucleotides matching TRBD1. The CDR3 loop spans 14 amino acids. Trimming removed 5 bases from V and 5 bases from J; junction bases left unmatched: 8. Germline V gene lookup returns CDR1 MNHEY and CDR2 SVGEGT. For the CDR3, the DNA is TGTGCCAGCAGTGCCGGGGACAGCTCTTATGGCTACACCTTC. It translates to CASSAGDSSYGYTF.

Of note for this clonotype: The junction does not match germline at one end; this may be a read error. This chain joins TRBV5-3 and TRBJ2-1, with 9 bases fitting TRBD1. TRBV5-3 is designated an ORF whose function remains uncertain. CDR3 length equals 18 residues. CDR3 bases: TGTGCCAGCAGCTCGATTACAGGGGGCGCGCCCGGGGGTGATGAGCAGTTCTTC. The encoded protein is CASSSITGGAPGGDEQFF.

The chain joins TRBV6-2 or TRBV6-3 to TRBJ1-4; D is ambiguous. The V end was cut by 0 bases, the J end by 6 bases, with 5 bases between. This CDR3 spans 13 amino acids. The germline V gene encodes CDR1 MNHEY and CDR2 SVGEGT. CDR3 protein: CASSYSSYEKLFF. The CDR3 DNA sequence: TGTGCCAGCAGTTACTCCTCGTATGAAAAACTGTTTTTT.

The rearrangement joins TRBV5-4 to TRBJ2-7; TRBD1 agrees at 8 bases. Germline CDR1 SGHNT, CDR2 YYREEE (reference sequence). The ends lost 6 bases at V and 3 bases at J; junction bases unmatched: 5. The CDR3 runs to 13 residues. The CDR3 region is CASTQTGDYEQYF. CDR3 coding DNA: TGTGCCAGCACCCAGACAGGGGACTACGAGCAGTACTTC.

The V and J genes are TRBV20-1 and TRBJ2-5; D unclear. V dropped 3 bases and J dropped 4 bases, with 12 bases sitting between them. The germline CDR1 and CDR2 sequences are DFQATT and SNEGSKA (reference sequence). This CDR3 has 13 residues. The chain's CDR3 is CSARSALGETQYF. As DNA, the CDR3 is TGCAGTGCTAGGTCAGCCTTAGGAGAGACCCAGTACTTC.

This clonotype has a handful of counts. The gene calls are TRBV18 and TRBJ2-1; possibly TRBD1 for D (5 bases). This CDR3 is 15 amino acids long. Germline V lookup: CDR1 KGHSH, CDR2 LQKENI. Trimming cost V 8 bases and J 0 bases, with 14 bases left between them. The CDR3 is CASQGQLSSYNEQFF. CDR3 bases: TGTGCCAGCCAAGGACAATTAAGCTCCTACAATGAGCAGTTCTTC.